This TCR beta chain came from a study of shared clonotypes between healthy human individuals. Study-level background: The study used three CD4 naive, three CD4 memory, two CD8 naive and one CD8 memory plate per donor. Whole-study findings and limits: Having only a few donors restricted how much genetic and exposure-history diversity was captured. Sorted-subset samples were not fully sequenced, rarefaction indicated.

This clone was seen just once. Its antigen remains unidentified. The CDR3 runs to 15 residues. With 4 bases removed from V and 6 bases from J, the gap between germline ends came to 19 bases. CDR1 is SGHDT, CDR2 YYEEEE, per germline. The table came from immunoSEQ multiplex PCR; TCRdb's copy has only in-frame clones and leaves some out. The sample contains around 1,100,000 clones, about 72% of which appear only once. The clonotype was recovered from a man aged 18 to 29 in good health. Some clones in this sample may be carry-over from other donors' samples. This sequence joins TRBV5-6 and TRBJ1-2; maybe TRBD1 (5 bases). The sample comprised memory CD4+ T cells from PBMCs. Subset here: CD45RA-negative fraction. The CDR3 nucleotides are TGTGCCAGCAGCCCGGGGCTAAGAGGGCCGGATGGCTACACCTTC. Translation: CASSPGLRGPDGYTF.